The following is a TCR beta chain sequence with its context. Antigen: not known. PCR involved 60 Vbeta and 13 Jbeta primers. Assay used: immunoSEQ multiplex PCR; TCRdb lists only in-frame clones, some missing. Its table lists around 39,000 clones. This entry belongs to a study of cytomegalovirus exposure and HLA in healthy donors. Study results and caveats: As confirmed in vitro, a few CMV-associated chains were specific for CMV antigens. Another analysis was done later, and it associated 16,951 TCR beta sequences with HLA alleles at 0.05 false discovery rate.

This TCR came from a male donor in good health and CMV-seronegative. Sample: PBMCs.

CDR3 sequence: CASSEGTGLNGYTF. The CDR3 region has the DNA TGTGCCAGCAGTGAGGGGACAGGGTTAAATGGCTACACCTTC. This chain uses TRBV6-1 with TRBJ1-2, with 9 bases identical to TRBD1. The CDR3 loop spans 14 amino acids. The V and J ends lost 3 bases and 6 bases, in that order; junction bases with no gene match: 5. Germline loops: CDR1 MNHNS, CDR2 SASEGT.